Shown below are 24 T cell receptor beta chains from a single sample sequenced in a study of OX40 agonist ivuxolimab in advanced cancers. Generated by immunoSEQ multiplex PCR, the TCRdb table keeps only in-frame clones and is missing some. The table records fewer than 85,000 clones, 92% of them present only once. Here the sequenced sample was CD4+ or CD8+ T cells sorted from blood, taken in a trial of the OX40 agonist ivuxolimab. These receptor sequences come from an adult with an advanced solid tumor such as melanoma, head and neck, liver or kidney cancer.

This sequence joins TRBV2 and TRBJ2-7; 9 bases fit TRBD2. The CDR3 consists of 15 residues. Per germline, CDR1 SNHLY and CDR2 FYNNEI. J gave up 2 bases and V 4 bases, and 6 bases lay outside the gene matches. The CDR3 nucleotides are TGTGCCAGCAGTGTTCTCGGCGGGAGGGCCTACGAGCAGTACTTC. Protein product: CASSVLGGRAYEQYF.

The V gene is TRBV9, the J gene TRBJ2-2; D not resolved. CDR3 size: 16 residues. CDR1 is SGDLS, CDR2 YYNGEE, per germline. V was trimmed by 4 bases and J by 0 bases, leaving 13 bases between them. As DNA, the CDR3 is TGTGCCAGCAGCCCCCGGTCAAACTCGAACACCGGGGAGCTGTTTTTT. Translation gives CASSPRSNSNTGELFF.

The J gene is TRBJ2-6, the V gene TRBV27; D ambiguous. CDR1 and CDR2 (germline): MNHEY, SMNVEV (reference sequence). The CDR3 is made up of 12 amino acids. Between the trimmed V and J ends, which lost 6 bases and 4 bases, there was a span of 4 bases. CDR3 amino acids: CASRSGANVLTF. CDR3 DNA sequence: TGTGCCAGCAGATCCGGGGCCAACGTCCTGACTTTC. Full variable domain (outside the CDR3, taken from reference TRBV27 and TRBJ2-6): EAQVTQNPRYLITVTGKKLTVTCSQNMNHEYMSWYRQDPGLGLRQIYYSMNVEVTDKGDVPEGYKVSRKEKRNFPLILESPSPNQTSLYFCASRSGANVLTFGAGSRLTVL.

This CDR3 reads CASSGPGLAGAEQYF. The CDR3 nucleotides are TGTGCCAGCAGCGGACCGGGACTAGCGGGAGCCGAGCAGTACTTC. The chain combines TRBV7-9 with TRBJ2-7; TRBD2 agrees at 14 bases. The CDR3 runs 15 residues. V lost 5 bases to trimming and J lost 6 bases; unmatched junction nucleotides: 6. Per the germline V gene, CDR1 is SEHNR and CDR2 is FQNEAQ (reference sequence).

The chain uses TRBV6-5 and TRBJ1-2; 8 bases fit TRBD1. The V segment lost 5 bases and the J segment 8 bases; nucleotides outside the gene matches: 13. This CDR3 contains 15 residues. CDR1 and CDR2 (germline): MNHEY, SVGAGI. The CDR3 bases are TGTGCCAGCAGTACGGAGACAGGGGAGGAGTGGGGCTACACCTTC. Protein sequence: CASSTETGEEWGYTF.

The chain joins TRBV6-4 to TRBJ2-7; 10 bases are shared with TRBD1. The CDR3 runs 15 residues. V shed 10 bases, J shed 6 bases, and the junction held 15 bases outside the gene matches. Germline V gene lookup returns CDR1 MRHNA and CDR2 SNTAGT. CDR3 DNA: TGTGCCACGCTCATCTATGGGACAGGGGAAGGCGAGCAGTACTTC. Translated, it gives CATLIYGTGEGEQYF.

The count of this clone is one. This chain connects TRBV19 to TRBJ2-1; 9 bases match TRBD2. There are 15 residues in the CDR3. Looked up from germline, CDR1 is LNHDA and CDR2 is SQIVND (reference sequence). Germline trimming cut 4 bases from V and 2 bases from J; bases unmatched to any gene: 3. The CDR3 spells CASSNLAGAYNEQFF. CDR3 coding DNA: TGTGCCAGTAGTAACTTAGCGGGGGCCTACAATGAGCAGTTCTTC. The full variable domain, rest sourced from reference TRBV19 and TRBJ2-1, is DGGITQSPKYLFRKEGQNVTLSCEQNLNHDAMYWYRQDPGQGLRLIYYSQIVNDFQKGDIAEGYSVSREKKESFPLTVTSAQKNPTAFYLCASSNLAGAYNEQFFGPGTRLTVL.

The V call is TRBV11-3, the J call TRBJ2-7; 11 bases line up with TRBD1. The CDR3 is 15 amino acids. In germline, CDR1 is SGHNT, CDR2 YENEEA. V was clipped by 5 bases and J by 7 bases; unmatched bases: 10. DNA of the CDR3: TGTGCCAGCAGCACCCGGGACAGGGGGGAGCGAGAGCAGTACTTC. Protein product: CASSTRDRGEREQYF.

This clone appeared a few times. V gene TRBV19 combines with J gene TRBJ1-5; D is ambiguous. Trimming left V 10 bases short and J 0 bases short, with 16 bases between. CDR1 LNHDA and CDR2 SQIVND come from the germline V gene (reference sequence). This CDR3 comprises 15 residues. CDR3 residues: CATSPGSDSNQPQHF. CDR3 coding DNA: TGTGCCACCTCCCCGGGAAGTGATAGCAATCAGCCCCAGCATTTT.

The rearrangement joins TRBV19 to TRBJ1-3; no firm D call. This CDR3 contains 17 residues. Germline CDR1 and CDR2: LNHDA and SQIVND (reference sequence). Trimming stripped 1 base from V and 0 bases from J, with 13 bases between. CDR3 DNA sequence: TGTGCCAGTAGTATAGGAGTAGTCACACGCTCTGGAAACACCATATATTTT. Its translation is CASSIGVVTRSGNTIYF. Supplemented by reference TRBV19 and TRBJ1-3, the full variable domain reads DGGITQSPKYLFRKEGQNVTLSCEQNLNHDAMYWYRQDPGQGLRLIYYSQIVNDFQKGDIAEGYSVSREKKESFPLTVTSAQKNPTAFYLCASSIGVVTRSGNTIYFGEGSWLTVV.

The chain employs TRBV30 and TRBJ2-5; D gene uncertain. This CDR3 is built from 11 residues. V gave up 5 bases and J gave up 9 bases, with 13 bases separating them. Germline CDR1 GTSNPN, CDR2 SVGIG (reference sequence). This chain's CDR3 is CAWAVGRAQYF. The CDR3 region has the DNA TGTGCCTGGGCAGTGGGCCGTGCCCAGTACTTC.

This chain uses TRBV5-4 with TRBJ2-7, with no clear D. The CDR3 runs 13 residues. The germline CDR1 and CDR2 sequences are SGHNT and YYREEE (reference sequence). V dropped 6 bases and J dropped 5 bases, with 15 bases sitting between them. The CDR3, as DNA: TGTGCCAGCACCTGTAAGGTCTGCGACGAGCAGTACTTC. As protein: CASTCKVCDEQYF.

This chain uses TRBV7-9 with TRBJ2-1; 7 bases line up with TRBD2. CDR3 length: 17 amino acids. The V gene's germline CDR1 is SEHNR and CDR2 FQNEAQ (reference sequence). Unmatched junction bases numbered 17, after V lost 5 bases and J lost 7 bases. The CDR3 DNA follows: TGTGCCAGCAGCCTCCCCGGCCTAGCGGCGCCTAAGAATGAGCAGTTCTTC. This gives the protein CASSLPGLAAPKNEQFF.

The chain joins TRBV4-1 to TRBJ1-2, with D possibly being TRBD1 (6 bases). The germline gives CDR1 MGHRA, CDR2 YSYEKL. CDR3 length: 18 amino acids. V lost 0 bases, J lost 2 bases, and 19 bases lay in between. CDR3 DNA sequence: TGCGCCAGCAGCCAAGATCTAAGCGGGTGGACAGCCAACTATGGCTACACCTTC. This translates into CASSQDLSGWTANYGYTF.

The rearrangement joins TRBV11-3 to TRBJ2-3; D remains unclear. Looked up from germline, CDR1 is SGHNT and CDR2 is YENEEA. This CDR3 region has 13 residues. The V and J ends lost 1 base and 3 bases respectively, with 5 bases between them. The DNA of the CDR3 is TGTGCCAGCAGCTTAGGGCGTACAGATACGCAGTATTTT. Its translation: CASSLGRTDTQYF.

For the CDR3, the DNA is TGTGCCAGCAGCTCGCCGGGGAGGGGTGAGCAGTACTTC. As protein: CASSSPGRGEQYF. J is TRBJ2-7 and V is TRBV7-9; TRBD2 matches at 7 bases. Germline V gene sequence: CDR1 SEHNR, CDR2 FQNEAQ (reference sequence). There are 13 residues in the CDR3. The trim removed 4 bases at V and 7 bases at J, leaving 7 bases unmatched.

This chain links TRBV18 with TRBJ1-4; unclear D gene. The CDR3 covers 14 residues. Trimming stripped 8 bases from V and 2 bases from J, with 12 bases between. CDR1 is KGHSH, CDR2 LQKENI, per germline. The CDR3 is CASHQGKTNEKLFF. The CDR3 DNA follows: TGTGCCAGCCATCAAGGGAAGACTAATGAAAAACTGTTTTTT.

CDR3 amino acids: CASSRGDSYSGANVLTF. For the CDR3, the DNA is TGCGCCAGCAGCCGGGGGGACAGTTACTCTGGGGCCAACGTCCTGACTTTC. This chain joins TRBV5-1 and TRBJ2-6; tentatively, D is TRBD1 or TRBD2 (7 bases each). This CDR3 region has 17 residues. V lost 4 bases and J 0 bases, leaving 14 bases between the germline ends. Germline CDR1 SGHRS, CDR2 YFSETQ.

For this clone: This CDR3 is also generated by other DNA sequences in the sample. This sequence joins TRBV18 and TRBJ1-2; D is undetermined. Trimming removed 4 bases from V and 2 bases from J, with 5 bases in between. Per the germline V gene, CDR1 is KGHSH and CDR2 is LQKENI. This CDR3 contains 12 residues. The CDR3 DNA is TGTGCCAGCTCACTAGACAACTATGGCTACACCTTC. It specifies CASSLDNYGYTF.

The chain recombines TRBV5-4 with TRBJ1-5; 9 bases agree with TRBD1. V was clipped by 2 bases and J by 4 bases; unmatched bases: 7. The germline V gene has CDR1 SGHNT and CDR2 YYREEE (reference sequence). The CDR3 sequence is 16 residues long. The CDR3 region is CASSLGGQGPNQPQHF. The CDR3 DNA reads TGTGCCAGCAGCTTAGGGGGACAGGGCCCGAATCAGCCCCAGCATTTT.

The gene calls are TRBV7-8 and TRBJ2-1, with 7 bases identical to TRBD2. V shed 2 bases, J shed 4 bases, and the junction held 5 bases outside the gene matches. CDR3 length: 15 amino acids. The germline gives CDR1 SGHVS, CDR2 FQNEAQ. This chain's CDR3 is CASSLMRGLYNEQFF. The CDR3 DNA reads as TGTGCCAGCAGCTTAATGCGGGGACTATACAATGAGCAGTTCTTC.

This clone was seen a handful of times. V is TRBV19 and J is TRBJ1-1; a possible D gene is TRBD1 (5 bases). Trimming left V 7 bases short and J 2 bases short, with 8 bases between. CDR3 length: 12 amino acids. Looked up from germline, CDR1 is LNHDA and CDR2 is SQIVND (reference sequence). The CDR3 here is CASMGDNTEAFF. The DNA of the CDR3 is TGTGCCAGTATGGGGGACAACACTGAAGCTTTCTTT.

As DNA, the CDR3 is TGTGCCTGGAGTGGAACTGTCATTTACGAGCAGTACTTC. Encoded protein: CAWSGTVIYEQYF. The chain links TRBV30 to TRBJ2-7; D unresolved. The CDR3 runs to 13 residues. The germline V gene encodes CDR1 GTSNPN and CDR2 SVGIG (reference sequence). V was shortened by 1 base and J by 4 bases, with 11 bases between the two germline ends.

The J gene is TRBJ1-4, the V gene TRBV19, with 8 nucleotides matching TRBD1. The CDR3 consists of 20 residues. Germline assignment: CDR1 LNHDA and CDR2 SQIVND (reference sequence). Trimming at V came to 0 bases and at J to 4 bases, leaving 16 bases not matched to a gene. This CDR3 is CASSIDPTGANIIYNEKLFF. CDR3 bases: TGTGCCAGTAGTATAGATCCGACAGGGGCGAATATCATCTATAATGAAAAACTGTTTTTT.